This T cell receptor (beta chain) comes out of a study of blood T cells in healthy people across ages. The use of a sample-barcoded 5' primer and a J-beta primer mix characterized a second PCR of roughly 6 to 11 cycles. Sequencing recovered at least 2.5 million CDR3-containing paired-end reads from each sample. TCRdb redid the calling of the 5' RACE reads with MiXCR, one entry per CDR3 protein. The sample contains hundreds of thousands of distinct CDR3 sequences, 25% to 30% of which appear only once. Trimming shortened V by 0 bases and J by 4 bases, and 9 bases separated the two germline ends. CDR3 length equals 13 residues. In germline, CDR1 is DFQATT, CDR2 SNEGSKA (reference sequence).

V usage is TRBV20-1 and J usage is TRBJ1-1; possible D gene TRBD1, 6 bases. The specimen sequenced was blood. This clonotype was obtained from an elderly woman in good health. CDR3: CSARETGTTEAFF. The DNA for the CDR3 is TGCAGTGCTAGAGAAACAGGGACCACTGAAGCTTTCTTT.